This T cell receptor (beta chain) comes out of a study of blood T cell repertoires in COVID-19. In the study overall: COVID-19 samples, acute and convalescent, were from the United States, Italy and Spain.

CDR1 and CDR2 (germline): MNHEY, SVGAGI. The CDR3 runs to 15 residues. Deletions cut 2 bases from V and 2 bases from J, with 11 bases between. In the study's own analysis: Amplification of reference gene primers provided the estimated nucleated cell counts. TCRdb keeps only in-frame clones here, not all; method: immunoSEQ multiplex PCR. The V and J calls and clone size are taken from that table; D and trimming were inferred from the DNA. Of 200,000 to 300,000 clones in the sample, 87% were seen once. Material for sequencing was peripheral blood. The sequence derives from a woman between 40 and 50 years old who had recovered from COVID-19. V usage is TRBV6-5 and J usage is TRBJ2-3, with no clear D. The CDR3 DNA is TGTGCCAGCAGTTACACTATAACGCCCACAGATACGCAGTATTTT. Translated: CASSYTITPTDTQYF.